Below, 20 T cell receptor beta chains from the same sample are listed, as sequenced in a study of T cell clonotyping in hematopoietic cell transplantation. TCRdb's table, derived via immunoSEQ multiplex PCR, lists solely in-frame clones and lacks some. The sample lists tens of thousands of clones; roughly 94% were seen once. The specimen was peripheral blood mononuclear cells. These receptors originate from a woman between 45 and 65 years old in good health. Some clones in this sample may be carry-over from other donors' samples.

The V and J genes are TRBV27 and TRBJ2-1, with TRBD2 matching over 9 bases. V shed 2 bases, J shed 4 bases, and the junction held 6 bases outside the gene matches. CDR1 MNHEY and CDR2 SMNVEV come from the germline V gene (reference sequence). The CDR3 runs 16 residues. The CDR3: CASSLTGTSPYNEQFF. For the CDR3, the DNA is TGTGCCAGCAGTTTAACGGGGACTAGCCCTTACAATGAGCAGTTCTTC.

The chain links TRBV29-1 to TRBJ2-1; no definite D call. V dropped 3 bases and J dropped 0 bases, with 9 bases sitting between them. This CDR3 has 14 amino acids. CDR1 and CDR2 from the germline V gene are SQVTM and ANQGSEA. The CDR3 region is CSVDSRSSYNEQFF. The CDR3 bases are TGCAGCGTTGACTCTAGGAGCTCCTACAATGAGCAGTTCTTC.

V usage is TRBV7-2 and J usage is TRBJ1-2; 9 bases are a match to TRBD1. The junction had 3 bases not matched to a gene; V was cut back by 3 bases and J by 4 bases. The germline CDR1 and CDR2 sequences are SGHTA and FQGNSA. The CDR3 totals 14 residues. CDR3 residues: CASSFGGQGYGYTF. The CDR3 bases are TGTGCCAGCAGCTTCGGGGGACAGGGCTATGGCTACACCTTC.

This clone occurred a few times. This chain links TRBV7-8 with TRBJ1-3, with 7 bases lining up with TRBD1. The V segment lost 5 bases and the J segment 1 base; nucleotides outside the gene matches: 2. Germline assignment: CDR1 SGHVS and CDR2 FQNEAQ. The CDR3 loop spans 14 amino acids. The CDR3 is CASSARGSGNTIYF. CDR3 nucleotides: TGTGCCAGCAGCGCCAGGGGGTCTGGAAACACCATATATTTT. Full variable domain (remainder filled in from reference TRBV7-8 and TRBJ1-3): GAGVSQSPRYKVAKRGQDVALRCDPISGHVSLFWYQQALGQGPEFLTYFQNEAQLDKSGLPSDRFFAERPEGSVSTLKIQRTQQEDSAVYLCASSARGSGNTIYFGEGSWLTVV.

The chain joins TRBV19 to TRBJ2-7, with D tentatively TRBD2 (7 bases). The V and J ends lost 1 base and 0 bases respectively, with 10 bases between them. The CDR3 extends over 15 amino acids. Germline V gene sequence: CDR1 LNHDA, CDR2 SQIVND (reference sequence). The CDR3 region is CASSIARGASYEQYF. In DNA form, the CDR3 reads TGTGCCAGTAGTATAGCTCGGGGGGCCTCCTACGAGCAGTACTTC.

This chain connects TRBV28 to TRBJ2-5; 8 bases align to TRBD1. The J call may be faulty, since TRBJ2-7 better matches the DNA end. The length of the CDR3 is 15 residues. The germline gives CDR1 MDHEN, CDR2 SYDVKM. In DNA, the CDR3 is TGTGCCAGCAGTCCGCGGACAGGGATCTCCTACGAGCAGTACTTC. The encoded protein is CASSPRTGISYEQYF.

The DNA for the CDR3 is TGTGCCAGCAGCCAAACTAGCGGGGGGATCGAGCAGTACTTC. Protein product: CASSQTSGGIEQYF. The J gene is TRBJ2-7, the V gene TRBV7-9; 12 nucleotides line up with TRBD2. Germline CDR1 reads SEHNR; CDR2 reads FQNEAQ (reference sequence). The V and J ends lost 5 bases and 6 bases, in that order; junction bases with no gene match: 5. The length of the CDR3 is 14 residues. The whole variable domain, filled in from reference TRBV7-9 and TRBJ2-7, reads DTGVSQNPRHKITKRGQNVTFRCDPISEHNRLYWYRQTLGQGPEFLTYFQNEAQLEKSRLLSDRFSAERPKGSFSTLEIQRTEQGDSAMYLCASSQTSGGIEQYFGPGTRLTVT.

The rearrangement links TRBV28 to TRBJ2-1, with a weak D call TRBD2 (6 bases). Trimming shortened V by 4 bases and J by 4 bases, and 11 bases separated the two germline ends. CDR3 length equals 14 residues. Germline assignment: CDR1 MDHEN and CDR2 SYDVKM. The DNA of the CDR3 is TGTGCCAGCAGTTCCGGGACTGATTACAATGAGCAGTTCTTC. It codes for CASSSGTDYNEQFF.

CDR3 residues: CASSAHRVEYGYTF. CDR3 DNA sequence: TGTGCCAGCAGCGCCCACCGTGTGGAGTATGGCTACACCTTC. The chain has TRBV9 and TRBJ1-2; no clear D. The germline V and J ends were trimmed by 3 bases and 5 bases, with 14 bases remaining between them. Germline assignment: CDR1 SGDLS and CDR2 YYNGEE. This CDR3 is built from 14 residues.

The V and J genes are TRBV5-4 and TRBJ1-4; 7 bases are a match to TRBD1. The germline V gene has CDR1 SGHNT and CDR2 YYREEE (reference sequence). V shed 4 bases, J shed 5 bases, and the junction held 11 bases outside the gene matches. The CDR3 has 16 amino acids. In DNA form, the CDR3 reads TGTGCCAGCAGCCGCAGGACAGGCCCGCGGAATGAAAAACTGTTTTTT. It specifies CASSRRTGPRNEKLFF.

DNA of the CDR3: TGTGCCAGCAGTTTAGGTATAACGGCCTTACGGGAAAAACTGTTTTTT. It codes for CASSLGITALREKLFF. J is TRBJ1-4 and V is TRBV28; D remains unclear. V was trimmed by 2 bases and J by 8 bases, leaving 18 bases between them. Per germline, CDR1 MDHEN and CDR2 SYDVKM. The CDR3 loop spans 16 amino acids.

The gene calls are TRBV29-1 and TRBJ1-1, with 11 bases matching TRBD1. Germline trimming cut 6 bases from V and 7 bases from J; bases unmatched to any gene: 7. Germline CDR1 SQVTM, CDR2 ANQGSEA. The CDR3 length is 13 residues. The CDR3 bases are TGCAGCGTGGCCGGGACAGGGGGGATTGAAGCTTTCTTT. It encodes CSVAGTGGIEAFF.

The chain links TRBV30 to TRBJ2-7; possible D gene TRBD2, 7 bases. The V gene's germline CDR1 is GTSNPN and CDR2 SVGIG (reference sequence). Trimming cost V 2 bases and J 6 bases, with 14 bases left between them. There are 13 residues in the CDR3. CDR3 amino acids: CAWSWGGAREQYF. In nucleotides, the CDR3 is TGTGCCTGGAGTTGGGGGGGGGCCCGCGAGCAGTACTTC.

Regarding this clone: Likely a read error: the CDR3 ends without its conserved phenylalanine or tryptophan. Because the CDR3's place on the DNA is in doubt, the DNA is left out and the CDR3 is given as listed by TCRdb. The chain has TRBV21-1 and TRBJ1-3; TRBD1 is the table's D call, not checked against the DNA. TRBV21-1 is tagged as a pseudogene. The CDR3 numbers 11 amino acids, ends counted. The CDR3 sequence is CASHPYRDSVC.

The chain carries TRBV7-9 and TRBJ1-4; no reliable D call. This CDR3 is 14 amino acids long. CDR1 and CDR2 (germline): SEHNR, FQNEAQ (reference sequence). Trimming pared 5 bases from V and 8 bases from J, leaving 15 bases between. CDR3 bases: TGTGCCAGCAGCACATCGGAACTGGCCGAAAAACTGTTTTTT. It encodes CASSTSELAEKLFF.

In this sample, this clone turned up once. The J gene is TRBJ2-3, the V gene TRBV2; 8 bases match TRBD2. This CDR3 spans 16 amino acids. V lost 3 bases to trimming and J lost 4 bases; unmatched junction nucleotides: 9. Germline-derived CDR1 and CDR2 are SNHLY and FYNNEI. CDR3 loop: CASSERSGRHADTQYF. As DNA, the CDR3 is TGTGCCAGCAGTGAGAGAAGCGGGAGACACGCAGATACGCAGTATTTT.

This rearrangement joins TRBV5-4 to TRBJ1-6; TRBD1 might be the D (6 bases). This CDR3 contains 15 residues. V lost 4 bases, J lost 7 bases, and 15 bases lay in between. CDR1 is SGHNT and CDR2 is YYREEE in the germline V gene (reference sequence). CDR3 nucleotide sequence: TGTGCCAGCAGCCTCGAGGGGGGGGCGAATTCACCCCTCCACTTT. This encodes CASSLEGGANSPLHF.

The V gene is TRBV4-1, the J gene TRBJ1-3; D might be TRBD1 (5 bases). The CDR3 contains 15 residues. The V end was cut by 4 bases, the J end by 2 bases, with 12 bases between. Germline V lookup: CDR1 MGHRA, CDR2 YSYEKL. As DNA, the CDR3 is TGCGCCAGCAGCCGAGACAGTCTGGCTGGAAACACCATATATTTT. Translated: CASSRDSLAGNTIYF.

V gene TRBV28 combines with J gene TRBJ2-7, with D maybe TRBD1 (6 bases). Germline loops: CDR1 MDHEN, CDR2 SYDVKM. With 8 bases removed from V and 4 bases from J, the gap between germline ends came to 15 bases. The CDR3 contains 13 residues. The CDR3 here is CASVLQGGYEQYF. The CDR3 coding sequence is TGTGCCAGCGTCCTACAGGGTGGGTACGAGCAGTACTTC.

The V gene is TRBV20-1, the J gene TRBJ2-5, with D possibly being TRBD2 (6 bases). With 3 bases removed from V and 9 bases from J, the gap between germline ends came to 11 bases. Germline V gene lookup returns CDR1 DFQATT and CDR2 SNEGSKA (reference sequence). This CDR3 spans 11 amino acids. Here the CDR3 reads CSASLGEAQYF. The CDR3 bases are TGCAGTGCTAGTCTGGGGGAGGCCCAGTACTTC.